This T cell receptor (beta chain) stems from a study of T cells in Graves' hyperthyroidism and ophthalmopathy. Overall study findings and caveats: Blood also showed most of the thyroid clonotypes that were expanded above 0.001.

This clonotype appeared a few times. Its antigen is not known. RNA transcripts provided the source from which TCR beta CDR3 regions were amplified. RT-PCR in the first round (using the HTBI primer set) targeted the TCR CDR3. TCRdb re-called the multiplex PCR reads with MiXCR, one entry per CDR3 protein. The top ten clones hold around 25% of a sample with about 350,000 distinct CDR3 sequences, about 15% of them seen once. This TCR derives from a woman under 40 with Graves' hyperthyroidism. Sample: blood.

The DNA for the CDR3 is TGTGCCAGTAGTAAGGGTCCCGGAGAGACCCAGTACTTC. It is translated as CASSKGPGETQYF. The V gene is TRBV19, the J gene TRBJ2-5; D remains ambiguous. Trimming cost V 4 bases and J 4 bases, with 10 bases left between them. CDR1 and CDR2 from the germline V gene are LNHDA and SQIVND (reference sequence). This CDR3 spans 13 amino acids.